This T cell receptor beta chain originates from a study of blood T cell repertoires in COVID-19. Study background: Collection of acute and convalescent COVID-19 samples took place in the United States, Italy and Spain. PBMCs, B-cell-depleted T cells, or T cells provided the cDNA or gDNA that made up the material.

TCRdb's copy holds only in-frame clones and misses some; the assay was immunoSEQ multiplex PCR. The sample holds about 98,000 clones, around nine tenths seen once. CDR3 length equals 13 residues. Trimming cost V 6 bases and J 3 bases; bases outside gene matches: 5. The clonotype originates from a man aged 50-60 years with acute or convalescent COVID-19. This chain joins TRBV12-3 or TRBV12-4 and TRBJ2-7; 7 bases agree with TRBD1. Sequences were obtained from peripheral blood. The CDR3 DNA is TGTGCCAGCAGCGTGGGACAGATCTACGAGCAGTACTTC. Translated, it gives CASSVGQIYEQYF.